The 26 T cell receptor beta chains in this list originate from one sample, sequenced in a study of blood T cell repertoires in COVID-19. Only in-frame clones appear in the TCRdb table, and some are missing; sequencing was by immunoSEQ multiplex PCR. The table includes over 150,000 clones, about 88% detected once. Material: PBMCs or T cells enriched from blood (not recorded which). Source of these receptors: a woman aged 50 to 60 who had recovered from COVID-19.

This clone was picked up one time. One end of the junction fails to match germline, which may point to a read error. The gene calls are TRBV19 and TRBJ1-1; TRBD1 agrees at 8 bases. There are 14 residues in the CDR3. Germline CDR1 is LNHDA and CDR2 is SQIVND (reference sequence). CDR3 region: CASSVDRGRTEAFF. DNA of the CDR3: TGTGCCAGTAGTGTAGACAGGGGACGAACTGAAGCTTTCTTT.

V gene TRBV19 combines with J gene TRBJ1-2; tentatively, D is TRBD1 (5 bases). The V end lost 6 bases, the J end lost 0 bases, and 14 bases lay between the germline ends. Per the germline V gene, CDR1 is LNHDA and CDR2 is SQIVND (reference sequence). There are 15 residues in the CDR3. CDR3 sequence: CASSREQVSNYGYTF. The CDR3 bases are TGTGCCAGTAGCCGAGAACAGGTTTCTAACTATGGCTACACCTTC.

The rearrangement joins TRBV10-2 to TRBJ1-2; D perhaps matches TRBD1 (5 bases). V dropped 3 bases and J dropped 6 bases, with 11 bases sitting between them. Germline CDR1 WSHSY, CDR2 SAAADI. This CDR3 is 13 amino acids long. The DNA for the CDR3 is TGCGCCAGCAGTGAAAGTCGGGGGGATGGCTACACCTTC. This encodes CASSESRGDGYTF.

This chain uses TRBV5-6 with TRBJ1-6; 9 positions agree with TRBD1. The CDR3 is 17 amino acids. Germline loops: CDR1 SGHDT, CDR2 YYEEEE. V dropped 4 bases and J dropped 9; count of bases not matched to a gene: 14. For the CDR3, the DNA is TGTGCCAGCAGCAGCCGCTGGGACAGGGACCGTGGTTCACCCCTCCACTTT. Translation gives CASSSRWDRDRGSPLHF. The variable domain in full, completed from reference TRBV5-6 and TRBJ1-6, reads DAGVTQSPTHLIKTRGQQVTLRCSPKSGHDTVSWYQQALGQGPQFIFQYYEEEERQRGNFPDRFSGHQFPNYSSELNVNALLLGDSALYLCASSSRWDRDRGSPLHFGNGTRLTVT.

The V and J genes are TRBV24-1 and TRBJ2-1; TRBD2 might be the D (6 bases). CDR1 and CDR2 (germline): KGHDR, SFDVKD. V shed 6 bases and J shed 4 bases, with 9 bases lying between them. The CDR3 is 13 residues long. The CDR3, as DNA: TGTGCCACCAGTTATGGGACTTACAATGAGCAGTTCTTC. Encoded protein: CATSYGTYNEQFF.

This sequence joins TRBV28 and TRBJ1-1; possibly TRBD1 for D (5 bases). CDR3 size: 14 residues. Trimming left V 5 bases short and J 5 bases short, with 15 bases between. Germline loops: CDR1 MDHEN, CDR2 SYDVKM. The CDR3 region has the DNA TGTGCCAGCAGTCGGCCAGGGATGGGGACTGAAGCTTTCTTT. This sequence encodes CASSRPGMGTEAFF.

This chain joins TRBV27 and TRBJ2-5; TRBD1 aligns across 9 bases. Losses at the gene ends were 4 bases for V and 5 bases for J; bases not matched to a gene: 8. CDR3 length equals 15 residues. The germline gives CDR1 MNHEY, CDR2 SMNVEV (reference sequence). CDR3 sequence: CASSSPRTGVETQYF. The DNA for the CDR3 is TGTGCCAGCAGTTCCCCACGGACAGGGGTGGAGACCCAGTACTTC.

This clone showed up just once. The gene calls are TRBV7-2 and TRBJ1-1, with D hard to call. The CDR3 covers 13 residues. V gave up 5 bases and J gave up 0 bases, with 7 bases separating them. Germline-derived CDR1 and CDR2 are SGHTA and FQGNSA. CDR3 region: CASSRLMNTEAFF. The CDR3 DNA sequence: TGTGCCAGCAGCCGACTGATGAACACTGAAGCTTTCTTT. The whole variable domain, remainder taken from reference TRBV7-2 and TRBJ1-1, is GAGVSQSPSNKVTEKGKDVELRCDPISGHTALYWYRQSLGQGLEFLIYFQGNSAPDKSGLPSDRFSAERTGGSVSTLTIQRTQQEDSAVYLCASSRLMNTEAFFGQGTRLTVV.

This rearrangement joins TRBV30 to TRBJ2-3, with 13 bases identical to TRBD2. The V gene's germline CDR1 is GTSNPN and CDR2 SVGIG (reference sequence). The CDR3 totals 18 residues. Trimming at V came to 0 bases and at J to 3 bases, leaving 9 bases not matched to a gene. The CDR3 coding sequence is TGTGCCTGGAGTGTATCCCGGACTAGCGGGAGATTGACAGATACGCAGTATTTT. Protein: CAWSVSRTSGRLTDTQYF. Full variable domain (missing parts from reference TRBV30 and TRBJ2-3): SQTIHQWPATLVQPVGSPLSLECTVEGTSNPNLYWYRQAAGRGLQLLFYSVGIGQISSEVPQNLSASRPQDRQFILSSKKLLLSDSGFYLCAWSVSRTSGRLTDTQYFGPGTRLTVL.

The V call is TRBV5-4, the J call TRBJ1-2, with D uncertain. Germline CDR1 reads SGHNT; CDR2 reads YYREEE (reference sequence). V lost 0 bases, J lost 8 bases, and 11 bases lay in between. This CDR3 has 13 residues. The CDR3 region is CASSLAYPGGYTF. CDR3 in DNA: TGTGCCAGCAGCTTGGCTTACCCGGGGGGCTACACCTTC. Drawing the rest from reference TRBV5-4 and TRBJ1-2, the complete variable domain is ETGVTQSPTHLIKTRGQQVTLRCSSQSGHNTVSWYQQALGQGPQFIFQYYREEENGRGNFPPRFSGLQFPNYSSELNVNALELDDSALYLCASSLAYPGGYTFGSGTRLTVV.

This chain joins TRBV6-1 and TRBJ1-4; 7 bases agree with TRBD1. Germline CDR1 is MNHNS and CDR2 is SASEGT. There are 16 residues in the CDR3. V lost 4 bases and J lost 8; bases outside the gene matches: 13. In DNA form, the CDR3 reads TGTGCCAGCAGTGGTGGGGACAGCCCGGGGATAGAAAAACTGTTTTTT. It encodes CASSGGDSPGIEKLFF.

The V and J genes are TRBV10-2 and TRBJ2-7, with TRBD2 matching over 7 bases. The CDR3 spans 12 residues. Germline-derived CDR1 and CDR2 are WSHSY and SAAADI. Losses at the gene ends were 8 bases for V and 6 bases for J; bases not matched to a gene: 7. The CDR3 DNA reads TGCGCCAGCTTGGGGGGGTCGGGCGAGCAGTACTTC. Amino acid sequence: CASLGGSGEQYF.

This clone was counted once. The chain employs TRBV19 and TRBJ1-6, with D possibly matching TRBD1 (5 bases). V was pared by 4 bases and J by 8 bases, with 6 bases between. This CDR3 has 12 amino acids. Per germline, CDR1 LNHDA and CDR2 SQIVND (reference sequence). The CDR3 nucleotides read TGTGCCAGTAGTAGCAGGGATTCACCCCTCCACTTT. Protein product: CASSSRDSPLHF.

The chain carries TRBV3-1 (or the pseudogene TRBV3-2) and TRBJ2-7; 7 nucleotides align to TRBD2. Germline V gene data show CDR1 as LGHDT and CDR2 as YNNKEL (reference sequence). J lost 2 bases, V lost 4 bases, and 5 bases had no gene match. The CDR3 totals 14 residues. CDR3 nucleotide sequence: TGTGCCAGCAGCCCGCGGACTAGTCCCTACGAGCAGTACTTC. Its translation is CASSPRTSPYEQYF.

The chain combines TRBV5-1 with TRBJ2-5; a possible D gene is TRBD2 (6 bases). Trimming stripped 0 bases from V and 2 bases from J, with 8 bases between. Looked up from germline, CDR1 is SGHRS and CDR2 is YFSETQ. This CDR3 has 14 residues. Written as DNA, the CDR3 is TGCGCCAGCAGCTTGGGCGGGGTTCAAGAGACCCAGTACTTC. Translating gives CASSLGGVQETQYF. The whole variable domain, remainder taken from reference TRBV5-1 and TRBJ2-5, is KAGVTQTPRYLIKTRGQQVTLSCSPISGHRSVSWYQQTPGQGLQFLFEYFSETQRNKGNFPGRFSGRQFSNSRSEMNVSTLELGDSALYLCASSLGGVQETQYFGPGTRLLVL.

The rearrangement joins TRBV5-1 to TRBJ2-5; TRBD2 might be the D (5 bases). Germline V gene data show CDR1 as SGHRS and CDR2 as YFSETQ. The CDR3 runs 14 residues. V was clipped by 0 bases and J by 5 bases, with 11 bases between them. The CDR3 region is CASSLVSTGETQYF. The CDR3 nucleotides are TGCGCCAGCAGCTTGGTTAGCACGGGGGAGACCCAGTACTTC.

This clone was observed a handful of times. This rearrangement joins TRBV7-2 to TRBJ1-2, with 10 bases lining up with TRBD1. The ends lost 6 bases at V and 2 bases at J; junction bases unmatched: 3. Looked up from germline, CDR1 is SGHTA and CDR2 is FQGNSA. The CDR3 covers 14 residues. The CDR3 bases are TGTGCCAGCAGTTTGACAGGGGGCAACTATGGCTACACCTTC. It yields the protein CASSLTGGNYGYTF.

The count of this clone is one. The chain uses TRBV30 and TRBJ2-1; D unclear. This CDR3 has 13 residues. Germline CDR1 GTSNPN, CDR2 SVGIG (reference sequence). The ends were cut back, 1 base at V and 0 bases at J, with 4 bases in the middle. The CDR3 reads CAWSGSSYNEQFF. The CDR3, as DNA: TGTGCCTGGAGTGGGAGCTCCTACAATGAGCAGTTCTTC.

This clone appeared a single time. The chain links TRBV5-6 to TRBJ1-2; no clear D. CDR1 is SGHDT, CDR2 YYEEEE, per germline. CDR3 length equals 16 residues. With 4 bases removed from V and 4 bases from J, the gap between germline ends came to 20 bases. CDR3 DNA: TGTGCCAGCAGCCAGTATTCAGGCACTAGTCCCTATGGCTACACCTTC. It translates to CASSQYSGTSPYGYTF. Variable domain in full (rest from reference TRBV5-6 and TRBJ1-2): DAGVTQSPTHLIKTRGQQVTLRCSPKSGHDTVSWYQQALGQGPQFIFQYYEEEERQRGNFPDRFSGHQFPNYSSELNVNALLLGDSALYLCASSQYSGTSPYGYTFGSGTRLTVV.

The CDR3 region is CSAGHSETQYF. The CDR3 nucleotides are TGCAGTGCTGGACATTCAGAGACCCAGTACTTC. V gene TRBV20-1 combines with J gene TRBJ2-5, with D possibly matching TRBD1 (5 bases). This CDR3 spans 11 amino acids. The V gene lost 5 bases and the J gene lost 4 bases, with 8 bases spanning the gap. The V gene's germline CDR1 is DFQATT and CDR2 SNEGSKA (reference sequence).

The CDR3 DNA reads TGTGCCAGCAGTTTCCTCGGGGCTGAAGCTTTCTTT. Encoded protein: CASSFLGAEAFF. The V and J genes are TRBV12-3 or TRBV12-4 and TRBJ1-1; D is uncertain. Trimming pared 3 bases from V and 6 bases from J, leaving 8 bases between. The CDR3 totals 12 residues.

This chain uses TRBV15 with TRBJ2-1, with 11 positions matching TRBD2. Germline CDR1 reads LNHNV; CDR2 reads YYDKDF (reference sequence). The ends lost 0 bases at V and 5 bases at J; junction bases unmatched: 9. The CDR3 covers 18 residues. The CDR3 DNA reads TGTGCCACCAGCAGAGACCTTTCCATTAGCGGGAGGGACAATGAGCAGTTCTTC. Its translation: CATSRDLSISGRDNEQFF.

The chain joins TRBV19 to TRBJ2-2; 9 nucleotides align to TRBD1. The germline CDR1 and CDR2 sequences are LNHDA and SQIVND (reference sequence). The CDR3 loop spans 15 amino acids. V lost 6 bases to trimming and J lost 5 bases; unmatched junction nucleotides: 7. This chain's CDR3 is CASSQQGAGTGELFF. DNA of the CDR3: TGTGCCAGTAGCCAACAGGGGGCGGGGACCGGGGAGCTGTTTTTT.

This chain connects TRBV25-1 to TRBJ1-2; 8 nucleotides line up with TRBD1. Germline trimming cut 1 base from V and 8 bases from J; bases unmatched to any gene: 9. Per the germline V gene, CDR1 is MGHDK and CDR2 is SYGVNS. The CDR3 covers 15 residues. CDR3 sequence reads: CASSESVGQGSGYTF. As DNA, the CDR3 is TGTGCCAGCAGTGAATCGGTTGGACAGGGTAGCGGCTACACCTTC.

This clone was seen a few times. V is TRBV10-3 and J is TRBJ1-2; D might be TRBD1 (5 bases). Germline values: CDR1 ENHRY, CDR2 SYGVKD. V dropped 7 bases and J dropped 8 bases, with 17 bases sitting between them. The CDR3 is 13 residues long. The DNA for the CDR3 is TGTGCCATCAACGGGGGGAATCGTGGAGGCTACACCTTC. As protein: CAINGGNRGGYTF.

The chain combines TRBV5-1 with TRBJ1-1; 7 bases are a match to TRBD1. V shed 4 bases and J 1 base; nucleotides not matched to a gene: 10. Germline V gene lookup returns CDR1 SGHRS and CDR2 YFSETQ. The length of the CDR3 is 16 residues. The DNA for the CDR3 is TGCGCCAGCAGCCCGGGACAGTTGAGGGGGAACACTGAAGCTTTCTTT. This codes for CASSPGQLRGNTEAFF.